The 9 T cell receptor beta chains presented below share a single source sample, sequenced in a study of T cells in Graves' hyperthyroidism and ophthalmopathy. It was RNA transcripts that yielded the amplified TCR beta CDR3 regions. The HTBI set primed first-round TCR CDR3 RT-PCR. One entry per CDR3 protein results from TCRdb running MiXCR on the multiplex PCR reads. Here the sample spans 600,000 to 750,000 distinct CDR3 sequences, roughly 17% being singletons. Sample: blood. These receptors were obtained from a man in his fifties with Graves' hyperthyroidism.

The V and J genes are TRBV12-3 or TRBV12-4 and TRBJ2-1; tentative D call: TRBD1 (5 bases). The V end was cut by 6 bases, the J end by 2 bases, with 14 bases between. This CDR3 spans 15 amino acids. The CDR3: CASSPPMGPYNEQFF. CDR3 DNA: TGTGCCAGCAGCCCCCCTATGGGGCCCTACAATGAGCAGTTCTTC.

This clonotype was detected many times. This chain joins TRBV7-8 and TRBJ2-2; a possible D gene is TRBD2 (5 bases). The CDR3 has 15 residues. Trimming removed 5 bases at V and 0 bases at J, with 10 bases between. Germline CDR1 is SGHVS and CDR2 is FQNEAQ. CDR3 bases: TGTGCCAGCAGCCCCGTGCGGGCGAACACCGGGGAGCTGTTTTTT. As protein: CASSPVRANTGELFF.

This clonotype was recorded many times. The chain is built from TRBV20-1 and TRBJ2-5; 8 nucleotides agree with TRBD2. Germline V gene data show CDR1 as DFQATT and CDR2 as SNEGSKA (reference sequence). The junction had 4 bases not matched to a gene; V was cut back by 3 bases and J by 1 base. The CDR3 is 14 amino acids. CDR3 loop: CSASFGRAQETQYF. CDR3 DNA: TGCAGTGCTAGTTTCGGGAGGGCCCAAGAGACCCAGTACTTC.

V gene TRBV7-8 combines with J gene TRBJ2-7, with D possibly matching TRBD2 (5 bases). CDR1 and CDR2 from the germline V gene are SGHVS and FQNEAQ. The CDR3 is 12 amino acids. The V end lost 9 bases, the J end lost 4 bases, and 13 bases lay between the germline ends. CDR3 nucleotides: TGTGCCAGGGACCTACGGGGTTACGAGCAGTACTTC. Translation: CARDLRGYEQYF. Full variable domain (remainder filled in from reference TRBV7-8 and TRBJ2-7): GAGVSQSPRYKVAKRGQDVALRCDPISGHVSLFWYQQALGQGPEFLTYFQNEAQLDKSGLPSDRFFAERPEGSVSTLKIQRTQQEDSAVYLCARDLRGYEQYFGPGTRLTVT.

The sample holds a few counts of this clonotype. The rearrangement joins TRBV9 to TRBJ2-2, with TRBD2 matching 15 bases. Germline V CDR1 and CDR2: SGDLS, YYNGEE. The trim removed 2 bases at V and 7 bases at J, leaving 18 bases unmatched. The CDR3 is made up of 21 amino acids. The CDR3 here is CASSVLKIRTSGRVLLGELFF. CDR3 nucleotides: TGTGCCAGCAGCGTTCTTAAGATCAGGACTAGCGGGAGGGTATTGCTCGGGGAGCTGTTTTTT.

This clonotype was counted a few times. This chain joins TRBV28 and TRBJ1-6, with D tentatively TRBD1 (6 bases). The length of the CDR3 is 16 residues. Trimming shortened V by 3 bases and J by 6 bases, and 15 bases separated the two germline ends. Germline V gene lookup returns CDR1 MDHEN and CDR2 SYDVKM. The CDR3: CASSFKGGTPNSPLHF. CDR3 nucleotide sequence: TGTGCCAGCAGTTTCAAAGGGGGTACACCTAATTCACCCCTCCACTTT. Full variable domain (rest looked up from reference TRBV28 and TRBJ1-6): DVKVTQSSRYLVKRTGEKVFLECVQDMDHENMFWYRQDPGLGLRLIYFSYDVKMKEKGDIPEGYSVSREKKERFSLILESASTNQTSMYLCASSFKGGTPNSPLHFGNGTRLTVT.

This clonotype was counted many times. This chain links TRBV11-2 with TRBJ1-2, with unresolved D. Germline loops: CDR1 SGHAT, CDR2 FQNNGV. Trimming stripped 0 bases from V and 3 bases from J, with 11 bases between. This CDR3 is 15 amino acids long. As DNA, the CDR3 is TGTGCCAGCAGCTTAGATTCGGGATCTTACTATGGCTACACCTTC. The encoded protein is CASSLDSGSYYGYTF.

This clonotype was recorded at least ten times. The chain employs TRBV4-3 and TRBJ1-2; 10 bases line up with TRBD1. The ends lost 5 bases at V and 0 bases at J; junction bases unmatched: 6. Germline CDR1 and CDR2: LGHNA and YSLEER. The CDR3 sequence is 16 residues long. CDR3 DNA sequence: TGCGCCAGCAGCGTCGGGACAGGGGCTACTAACTATGGCTACACCTTC. Encoded protein: CASSVGTGATNYGYTF.

This clonotype was recorded a few times. This chain links TRBV7-2 with TRBJ2-3; TRBD2 aligns across 9 bases. Germline assignment: CDR1 SGHTA and CDR2 FQGNSA. The CDR3 runs to 15 residues. Trimming took 3 bases from V and 7 from J; bases not matched to a gene: 8. CDR3: CASSFSSGRGNTQYF. The CDR3 bases are TGTGCCAGCAGCTTTAGTAGCGGGAGAGGGAATACGCAGTATTTT. Drawing the rest from reference TRBV7-2 and TRBJ2-3, the complete variable domain is GAGVSQSPSNKVTEKGKDVELRCDPISGHTALYWYRQSLGQGLEFLIYFQGNSAPDKSGLPSDRFSAERTGGSVSTLTIQRTQQEDSAVYLCASSFSSGRGNTQYFGPGTRLTVL.